The 9 T cell receptor beta chains listed next were all sequenced from one sample in a study of CD8+ T cells in alopecia areata. Extracted from the samples, RNA was reverse transcribed into cDNA to serve as the sequencing template. Sequencing used immunoSEQ multiplex PCR; TCRdb keeps in-frame clones, though not all of them. The sample consists of under 95,000 clones, 70% to 80% of them appearing once. Treatment of the sample: oral pan-JAK inhibitor, 5-10 mg twice daily. Source: CD8+ T cells sorted from blood, taken between weeks 44 and 45, from a patient treated with tofacitinib. Every receptor here comes from a human donor with alopecia areata.

This chain uses TRBV13 with TRBJ1-5, with D hard to call. The CDR3 runs to 15 residues. The germline V gene encodes CDR1 PRHDT and CDR2 FYEKMQ (reference sequence). Trimming removed 2 bases at V and 0 bases at J, with 8 bases between. The CDR3 DNA reads as TGTGCCAGCAGCTTAAGGGCAAATAGCAATCAGCCCCAGCATTTT. Translating gives CASSLRANSNQPQHF.

The chain has TRBV7-9 and TRBJ2-5; no definite D call. Germline-derived CDR1 and CDR2 are SEHNR and FQNEAQ (reference sequence). There are 12 residues in the CDR3. V was cut by 5 bases and J by 10 bases, with 14 bases left in between. CDR3 region: CASSVRRVDQYF. The CDR3 DNA follows: TGTGCCAGCAGCGTTAGACGGGTTGACCAGTACTTC.

This chain connects TRBV19 to TRBJ1-1; D is unclear. The V gene lost 7 bases and the J gene lost 7 bases, with 13 bases spanning the gap. Germline V gene sequence: CDR1 LNHDA, CDR2 SQIVND (reference sequence). The CDR3 consists of 12 residues. Here the CDR3 reads CASTAGVLEAFF. The CDR3 DNA sequence: TGTGCCAGTACGGCAGGCGTTCTTGAAGCTTTCTTT.

The J gene is TRBJ1-2, the V gene TRBV10-3, with 9 positions matching TRBD1. CDR3 size: 15 residues. The germline V gene has CDR1 ENHRY and CDR2 SYGVKD. V was clipped by 3 bases and J by 4 bases; unmatched bases: 6. The CDR3 region is CAISDGTGPSYGYTF. The CDR3 coding sequence is TGTGCCATCAGTGATGGGACAGGGCCAAGCTATGGCTACACCTTC.

This clone was seen only a few times. V usage is TRBV29-1 and J usage is TRBJ2-7; D is undetermined. The CDR3 has 12 residues. V lost 1 base to trimming and J lost 3 bases, with 7 bases between them. Germline V lookup: CDR1 SQVTM, CDR2 ANQGSEA. This CDR3 reads CSVEGADYEQYF. CDR3 bases: TGCAGCGTTGAAGGCGCAGACTACGAGCAGTACTTC.

The chain joins TRBV7-3 to TRBJ1-2, with D tentatively TRBD1 (5 bases). V was shortened by 2 bases and J by 6 bases, with 10 bases between the two germline ends. Germline V lookup: CDR1 SGHTA, CDR2 FQGTGA. The CDR3 is 13 amino acids. The DNA of the CDR3 is TGTGCCAGCAGCTTAGGGGGTGGGGATGGCTACACCTTC. Translating gives CASSLGGGDGYTF.

The chain employs TRBV5-4 and TRBJ2-3; D uncertain. This CDR3 has 14 residues. The germline CDR1 and CDR2 sequences are SGHNT and YYREEE (reference sequence). V lost 2 bases and J lost 1, with 8 bases in between. The CDR3 DNA reads as TGTGCCAGCAGCTTCGGCTCTGGCACAGATACGCAGTATTTT. This encodes CASSFGSGTDTQYF.

J is TRBJ2-5 and V is TRBV4-3; weak D call: TRBD2 (5 bases). Germline lookup yields CDR1 LGHNA and CDR2 YSLEER. CDR3 length: 15 amino acids. The V and J ends lost 0 bases and 2 bases respectively, with 10 bases between them. CDR3 protein: CASSQDRRGQETQYF. CDR3 DNA sequence: TGCGCCAGCAGCCAAGATCGGCGAGGGCAAGAGACCCAGTACTTC.

This clone has a handful of counts. This chain connects TRBV28 to TRBJ2-1; D assignment may be TRBD1 or TRBD2 (5 bases each). Germline values: CDR1 MDHEN, CDR2 SYDVKM. Trimming removed 3 bases from V and 8 bases from J, with 17 bases in between. The CDR3 runs 15 residues. CDR3: CASSLGERGRDEQFF. The CDR3 nucleotides read TGTGCCAGCAGTTTGGGGGAAAGGGGACGGGATGAGCAGTTCTTC.